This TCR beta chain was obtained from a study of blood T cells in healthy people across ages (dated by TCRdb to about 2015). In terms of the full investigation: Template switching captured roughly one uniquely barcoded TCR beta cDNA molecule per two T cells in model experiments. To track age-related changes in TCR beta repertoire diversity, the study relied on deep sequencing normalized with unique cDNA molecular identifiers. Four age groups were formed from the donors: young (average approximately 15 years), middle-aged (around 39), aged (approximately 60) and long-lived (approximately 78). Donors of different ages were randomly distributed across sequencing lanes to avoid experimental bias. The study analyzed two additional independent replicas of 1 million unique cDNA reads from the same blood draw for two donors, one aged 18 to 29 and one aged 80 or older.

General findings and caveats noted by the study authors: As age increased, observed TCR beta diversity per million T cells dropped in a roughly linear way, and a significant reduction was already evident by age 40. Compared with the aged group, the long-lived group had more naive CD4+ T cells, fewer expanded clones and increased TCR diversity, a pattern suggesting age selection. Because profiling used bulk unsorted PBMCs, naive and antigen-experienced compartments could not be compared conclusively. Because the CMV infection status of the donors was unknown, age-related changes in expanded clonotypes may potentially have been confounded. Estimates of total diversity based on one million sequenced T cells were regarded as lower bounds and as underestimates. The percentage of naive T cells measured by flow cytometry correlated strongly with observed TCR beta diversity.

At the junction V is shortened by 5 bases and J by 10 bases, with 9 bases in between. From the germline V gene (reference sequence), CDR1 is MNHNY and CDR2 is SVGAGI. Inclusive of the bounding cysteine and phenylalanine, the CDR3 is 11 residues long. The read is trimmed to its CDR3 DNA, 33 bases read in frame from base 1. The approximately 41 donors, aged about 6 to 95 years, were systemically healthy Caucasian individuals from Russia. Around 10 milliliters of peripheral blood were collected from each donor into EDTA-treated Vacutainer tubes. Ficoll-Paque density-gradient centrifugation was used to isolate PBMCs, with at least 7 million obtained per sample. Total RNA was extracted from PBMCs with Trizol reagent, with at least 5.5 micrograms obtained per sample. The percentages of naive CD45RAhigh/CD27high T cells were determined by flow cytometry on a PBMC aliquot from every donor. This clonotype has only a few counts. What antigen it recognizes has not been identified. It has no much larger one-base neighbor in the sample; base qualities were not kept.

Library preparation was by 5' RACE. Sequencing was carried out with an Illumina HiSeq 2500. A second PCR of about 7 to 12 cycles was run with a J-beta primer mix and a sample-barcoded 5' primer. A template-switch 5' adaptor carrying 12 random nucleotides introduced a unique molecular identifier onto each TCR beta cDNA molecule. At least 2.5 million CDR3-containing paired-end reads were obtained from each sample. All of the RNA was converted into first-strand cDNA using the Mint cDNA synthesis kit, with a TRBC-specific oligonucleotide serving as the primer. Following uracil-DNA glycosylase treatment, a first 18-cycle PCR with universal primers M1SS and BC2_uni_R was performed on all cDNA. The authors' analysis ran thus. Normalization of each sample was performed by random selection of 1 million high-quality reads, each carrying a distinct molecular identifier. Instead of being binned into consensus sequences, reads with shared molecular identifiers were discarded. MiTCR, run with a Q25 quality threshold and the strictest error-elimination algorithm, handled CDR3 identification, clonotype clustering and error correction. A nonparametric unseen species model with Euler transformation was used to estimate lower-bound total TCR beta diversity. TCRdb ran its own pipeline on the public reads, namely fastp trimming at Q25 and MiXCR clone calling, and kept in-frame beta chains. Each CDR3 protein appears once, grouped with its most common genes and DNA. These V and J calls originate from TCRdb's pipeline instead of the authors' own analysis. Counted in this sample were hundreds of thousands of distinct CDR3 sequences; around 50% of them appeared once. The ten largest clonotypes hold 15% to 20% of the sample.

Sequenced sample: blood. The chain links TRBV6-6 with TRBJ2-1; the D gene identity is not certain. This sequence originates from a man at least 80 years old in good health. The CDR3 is CASSEVGEQFF. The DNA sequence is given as TGTGCCAGCAGTGAGGTTGGGGAGCAGTTCTTC.